Following are 13 T cell receptor beta chains from one sample sequenced in a study of cytomegalovirus exposure and HLA in healthy donors. Both 60 Vbeta primers and 13 Jbeta primers went into the PCR. Assay used: immunoSEQ multiplex PCR; TCRdb lists only in-frame clones, some missing. The profile shows over 150,000 clones, approximately 74% of them singletons. Sequenced sample: PBMCs. These TCRs come from a man aged 18-30 years in good health and CMV-seronegative.

The chain employs TRBV7-8 and TRBJ1-2; D remains unclear. This CDR3 has 14 residues. Germline assignment: CDR1 SGHVS and CDR2 FQNEAQ. With 4 bases removed from V and 5 bases from J, the gap between germline ends came to 14 bases. CDR3: CASSSLFEEYGYTF. DNA of the CDR3: TGTGCCAGCAGCTCGCTTTTTGAGGAGTATGGCTACACCTTC.

CDR3 region: CASSLAGGTQPQHF. For the CDR3, the DNA is TGTGCCAGCAGCTTGGCAGGGGGCACTCAGCCCCAGCATTTT. V and J are TRBV5-6 and TRBJ1-5, with 8 bases lining up with TRBD1. Germline V gives CDR1 SGHDT, CDR2 YYEEEE. Germline trimming cut 0 bases from V and 6 bases from J; bases unmatched to any gene: 2. CDR3 length equals 14 residues.

This clone has only a few counts. This chain links TRBV6-5 with TRBJ2-5; 7 bases fit TRBD1. This CDR3 is 14 amino acids long. The germline gives CDR1 MNHEY, CDR2 SVGAGI. The junction had 5 bases not matched to a gene; V was cut back by 2 bases and J by 5 bases. The CDR3 DNA is TGTGCCAGCAGTTACATAGGGGGCTGGGAGACCCAGTACTTC. Protein: CASSYIGGWETQYF.

The rearrangement uses TRBV14 and TRBJ2-3, with TRBD1 matching 10 bases. Germline CDR1 reads SGHDN; CDR2 reads FVKESK. V was clipped by 1 base and J by 4 bases; unmatched bases: 2. This CDR3 spans 15 amino acids. The CDR3 DNA sequence: TGTGCCAGCAGCCAAGGGACAGGGGGGGCAGATACGCAGTATTTT. Translation gives CASSQGTGGADTQYF.

The table lists this clone with a few counts. The chain recombines TRBV4-3 with TRBJ1-2, with D tentatively TRBD1 (5 bases). The germline gives CDR1 LGHNA, CDR2 YSLEER. Between the trimmed V and J ends, which lost 1 base and 0 bases, there was a span of 15 bases. The length of the CDR3 is 17 residues. The CDR3 nucleotides are TGCGCCAGCAGCCAAGTCGAAGGGGCGTCAACTAACTATGGCTACACCTTC. Its protein is CASSQVEGASTNYGYTF.

The chain carries TRBV7-9 and TRBJ1-5; D not resolved. V lost 2 bases to trimming and J lost 0 bases, with 5 bases between them. The CDR3 spans 14 residues. The V gene's germline CDR1 is SEHNR and CDR2 FQNEAQ (reference sequence). The CDR3 bases are TGTGCCAGCAGCTTACTCTATAGCAATCAGCCCCAGCATTTT. Translated: CASSLLYSNQPQHF.

The genes are TRBV27 and TRBJ2-2; 7 nucleotides agree with TRBD2. The CDR3 spans 13 residues. Germline CDR1 reads MNHEY; CDR2 reads SMNVEV (reference sequence). Unmatched junction bases numbered 5, after V lost 8 bases and J lost 5 bases. In DNA, the CDR3 is TGTGCCAGCGGGGGGGTGGGGACCGGGGAGCTGTTTTTT. Protein sequence: CASGGVGTGELFF.

The rearrangement links TRBV15 to TRBJ1-5; 9 bases line up with TRBD1. Trimming took 2 bases from V and 0 from J; bases not matched to a gene: 8. Germline CDR1 reads LNHNV; CDR2 reads YYDKDF (reference sequence). The CDR3 runs 18 residues. The CDR3 DNA reads as TGTGCCACCAGCAGATCCGGGACAGGGTTCGGTAGCAATCAGCCCCAGCATTTT. It is translated as CATSRSGTGFGSNQPQHF.

This clone has more than one count but fewer than ten. The V call is TRBV4-1, the J call TRBJ2-7; TRBD2 might be the D (5 bases). V was trimmed by 0 bases and J by 4 bases, leaving 10 bases between them. The CDR3 length is 14 residues. The germline gives CDR1 MGHRA, CDR2 YSYEKL. The CDR3 bases are TGCGCCAGCAGCCAAGATTTGTCGGGGTACGAGCAGTACGTC. It translates to CASSQDLSGYEQYV.

This chain uses TRBV28 with TRBJ1-5; D may be TRBD1 (5 bases). The CDR3 extends over 14 amino acids. CDR1 is MDHEN, CDR2 SYDVKM, per germline. The V gene lost 4 bases and the J gene lost 2 bases, with 9 bases spanning the gap. The CDR3 nucleotides are TGTGCCAGCAGTTCTCAGGGTCGCAATCAGCCCCAGCATTTT. Translation gives CASSSQGRNQPQHF.

V usage is TRBV6-5 and J usage is TRBJ1-2; D is possibly TRBD1 (6 bases). The germline CDR1 and CDR2 sequences are MNHEY and SVGAGI. Trimming stripped 0 bases from V and 5 bases from J, with 13 bases between. The CDR3 covers 15 residues. CDR3 bases: TGTGCCAGCAGTTACTCGGGACCCCAGGGGTATGGCTACACCTTC. Translating it yields CASSYSGPQGYGYTF.

The chain combines TRBV9 with TRBJ1-1; D gene unclear. This CDR3 comprises 15 residues. V was cut by 4 bases and J by 2 bases, with 15 bases left in between. CDR1 and CDR2 from the germline V gene are SGDLS and YYNGEE. The CDR3 DNA is TGTGCCAGCAGCCCCCGAGGCCAGCCAAACACTGAAGCTTTCTTT. It specifies CASSPRGQPNTEAFF.

This chain joins TRBV6-4 and TRBJ2-3; 13 bases line up with TRBD2. V lost 2 bases, J lost 4 bases, and 0 bases stayed unmatched. Germline CDR1 and CDR2: MRHNA and SNTAGT. The length of the CDR3 is 15 residues. This CDR3 is CASSDGTSGADTQYF. Written as DNA, the CDR3 is TGTGCCAGCAGTGACGGGACTAGCGGGGCAGATACGCAGTATTTT.